This T cell receptor (beta chain) appears in the sequencing data of a study of blood T cells in healthy people across ages. General study results and limits: TCR beta diversity per million T cells fell roughly linearly with age.

CDR3 size: 15 residues. V lost 5 bases and J lost 1, with 12 bases in between. The germline V gene encodes CDR1 MNHEY and CDR2 SMNVEV (reference sequence). The second PCR ran about 6 to 12 cycles with a sample-barcoded 5' primer and J-beta primers. Via MiXCR, TCRdb re-called the 5' RACE reads, giving one row per CDR3 protein. The sample records some 710,000 distinct CDR3 sequences, about 46% being singletons. This clonotype has a handful of counts. Its specificity is not known. The chain has TRBV27 and TRBJ2-1; D unclear. Sequenced sample: blood. The TCR sequence derives from a man older than 75 in good health. Here the CDR3 reads CASSARFKSYNEQFF. The CDR3 nucleotides read TGTGCCAGCAGTGCCCGGTTCAAATCCTACAATGAGCAGTTCTTC.